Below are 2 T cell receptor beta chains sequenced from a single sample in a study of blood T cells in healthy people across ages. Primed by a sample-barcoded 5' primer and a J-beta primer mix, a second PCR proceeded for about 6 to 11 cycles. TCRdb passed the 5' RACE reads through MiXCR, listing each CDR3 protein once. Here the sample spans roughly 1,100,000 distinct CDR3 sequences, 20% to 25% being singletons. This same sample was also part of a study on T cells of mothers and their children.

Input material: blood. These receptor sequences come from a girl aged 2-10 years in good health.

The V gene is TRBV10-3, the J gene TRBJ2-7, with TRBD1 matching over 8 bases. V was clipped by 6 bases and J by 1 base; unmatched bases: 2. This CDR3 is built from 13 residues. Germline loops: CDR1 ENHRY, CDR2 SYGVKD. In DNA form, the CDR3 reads TGTGCCATCAGGGACAGGGCTTCCTACGAGCAGTACTTC. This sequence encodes CAIRDRASYEQYF.

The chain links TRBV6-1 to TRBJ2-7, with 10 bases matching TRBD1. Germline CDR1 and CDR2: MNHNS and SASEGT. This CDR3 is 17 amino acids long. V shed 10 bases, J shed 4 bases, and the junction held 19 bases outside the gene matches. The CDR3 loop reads CATSTIWDRGGSYEQYF. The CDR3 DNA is TGTGCCACTTCAACTATTTGGGACAGGGGAGGATCTTACGAGCAGTACTTC.